This record concerns one T cell receptor (beta chain) sequence. Its antigen is currently unknown. V was clipped by 6 bases and J by 10 bases; unmatched bases: 13. Germline V lookup: CDR1 SGHNT, CDR2 YYREEE (reference sequence). This CDR3 has 14 amino acids. These data come from a study of lymphopenia after photon versus proton radiotherapy. TCRdb's table, derived via immunoSEQ multiplex PCR, lists solely in-frame clones and lacks some. The sample lists tens of thousands of clones; approximately 90% were seen once. Whole-study results and caveats: In patients who died, overall survival fell as post-nadir TCR diversity dropped more. Oligoclonal CD8+ Temra expansion after nadir drove photon patients' diversity drop. Relative stability marked proton patients; photon patients lost diversity and naive cells.

The rearrangement links TRBV5-4 to TRBJ2-1; TRBD2 matches 7 bases. The source is a woman in her seventies with pancreatic cancer. The specimen was peripheral blood, collected from a patient treated with photon-based radiotherapy. The CDR3 DNA reads as TGTGCCAGCAACCGGGAGGCCTTGAAGGGGGAGCAGTTCTTC. Residues: CASNREALKGEQFF.